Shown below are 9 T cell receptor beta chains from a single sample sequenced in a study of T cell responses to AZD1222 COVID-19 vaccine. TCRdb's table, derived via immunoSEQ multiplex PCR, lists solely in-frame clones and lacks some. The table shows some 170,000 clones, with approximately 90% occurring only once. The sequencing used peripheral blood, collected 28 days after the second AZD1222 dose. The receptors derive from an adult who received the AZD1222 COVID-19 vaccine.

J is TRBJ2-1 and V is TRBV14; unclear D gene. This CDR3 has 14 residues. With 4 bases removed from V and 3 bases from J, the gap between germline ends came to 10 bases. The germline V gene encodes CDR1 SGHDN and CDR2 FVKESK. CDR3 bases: TGTGCCAGCAGCCCCCGGTCAGTCTACAATGAGCAGTTCTTC. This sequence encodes CASSPRSVYNEQFF. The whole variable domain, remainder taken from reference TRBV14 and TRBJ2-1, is EAGVTQFPSHSVIEKGQTVTLRCDPISGHDNLYWYRRVMGKEIKFLLHFVKESKQDESGMPNNRFLAERTGGTYSTLKVQPAELEDSGVYFCASSPRSVYNEQFFGPGTRLTVL.

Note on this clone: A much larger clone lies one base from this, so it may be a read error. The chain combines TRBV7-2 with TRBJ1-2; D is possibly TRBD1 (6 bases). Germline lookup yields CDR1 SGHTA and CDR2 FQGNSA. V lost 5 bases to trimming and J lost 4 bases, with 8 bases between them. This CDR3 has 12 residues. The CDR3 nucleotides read TGTGCCAGCAGCCCGGACAGCTATGGCTACACCTTC. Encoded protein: CASSPDSYGYTF.

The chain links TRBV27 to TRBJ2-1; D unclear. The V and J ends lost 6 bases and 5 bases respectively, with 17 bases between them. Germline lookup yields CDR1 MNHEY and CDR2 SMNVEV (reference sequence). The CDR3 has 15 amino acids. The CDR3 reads CASRDGLGRDNEQFF. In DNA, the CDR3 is TGTGCCAGCAGAGATGGGCTTGGGCGAGACAATGAGCAGTTCTTC.

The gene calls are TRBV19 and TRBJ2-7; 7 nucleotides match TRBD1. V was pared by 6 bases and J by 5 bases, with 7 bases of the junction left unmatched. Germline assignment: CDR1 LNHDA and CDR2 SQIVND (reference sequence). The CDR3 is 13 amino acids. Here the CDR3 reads CASRPGGRNEQYF. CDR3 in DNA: TGTGCCAGTAGGCCAGGGGGTAGGAACGAGCAGTACTTC.

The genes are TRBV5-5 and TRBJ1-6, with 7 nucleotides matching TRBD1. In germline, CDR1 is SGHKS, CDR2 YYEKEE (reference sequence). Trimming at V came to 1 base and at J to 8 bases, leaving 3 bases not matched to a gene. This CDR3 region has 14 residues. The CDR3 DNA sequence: TGTGCCAGCAGCTTGACAGGGGCTGATTCACCCCTCCACTTT. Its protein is CASSLTGADSPLHF.

CDR3 in amino acids: CASSQSRDNEQFF. In nucleotides, the CDR3 is TGTGCCAGCTCACAGTCTCGCGACAATGAGCAGTTCTTC. The chain carries TRBV18 and TRBJ2-1; D remains ambiguous. Trimming cost V 4 bases and J 5 bases, with 9 bases left between them. CDR1 and CDR2 from the germline V gene are KGHSH and LQKENI. CDR3 size: 13 residues.

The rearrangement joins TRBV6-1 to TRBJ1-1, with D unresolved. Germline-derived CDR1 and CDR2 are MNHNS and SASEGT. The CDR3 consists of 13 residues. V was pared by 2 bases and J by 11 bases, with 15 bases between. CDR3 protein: CASSERTPAEAFF. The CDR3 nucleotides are TGTGCCAGCAGTGAACGGACTCCCGCAGAGGCTTTCTTT.

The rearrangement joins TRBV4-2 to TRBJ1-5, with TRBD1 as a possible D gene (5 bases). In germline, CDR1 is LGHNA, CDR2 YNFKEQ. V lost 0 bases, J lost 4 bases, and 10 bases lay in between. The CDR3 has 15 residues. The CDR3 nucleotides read TGTGCCAGCAGCCAAGACGGGACGCCGAATCAGCCCCAGCATTTT. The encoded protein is CASSQDGTPNQPQHF.

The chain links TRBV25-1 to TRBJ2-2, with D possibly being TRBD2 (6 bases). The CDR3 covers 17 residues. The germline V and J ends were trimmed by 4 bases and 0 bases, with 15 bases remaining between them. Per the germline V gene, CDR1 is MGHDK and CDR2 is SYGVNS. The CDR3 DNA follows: TGTGCCAGCAGTGGCCCCCTCGGACTAACGAACACCGGGGAGCTGTTTTTT. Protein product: CASSGPLGLTNTGELFF. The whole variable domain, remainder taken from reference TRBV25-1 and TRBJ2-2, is EADIYQTPRYLVIGTGKKITLECSQTMGHDKMYWYQQDPGMELHLIHYSYGVNSTEKGDLSSESTVSRIRTEHFPLTLESARPSHTSQYLCASSGPLGLTNTGELFFGEGSRLTVL.